The clone carrying this TCR beta chain appeared many times. The antigen remains undetermined. The data were taken from a study of T cell repertoires in cytomegalovirus infection. Study-wide findings and caveats: CMV-specific HLA-C-restricted TCR beta clonotypes dominated the ex vivo response.

TCRdb reprocessed the reads via MiXCR and lists one record per CDR3 protein. Here the sample spans 680,000 or so distinct CDR3 sequences, less than 40% being singletons. The clonotype comes from a human donor in good health (CMV status not recorded). Some clones in this sample may be carry-over from other donors' samples. The sample taken for sequencing was PBMCs.

The CDR3 DNA follows: TGTGCCAGCAGCTTAGTCTCCGGTTGGAGGAGCGGGAGCTCCTACGAGCAGTACTTC. Translation: CASSLVSGWRSGSSYEQYF. The genes are TRBV7-2 and TRBJ2-7, with 8 bases that match TRBD2. V lost 1 base to trimming and J lost 0 bases; unmatched junction nucleotides: 14. The CDR3 extends over 19 amino acids. From germline, CDR1 is SGHTA and CDR2 FQGNSA.